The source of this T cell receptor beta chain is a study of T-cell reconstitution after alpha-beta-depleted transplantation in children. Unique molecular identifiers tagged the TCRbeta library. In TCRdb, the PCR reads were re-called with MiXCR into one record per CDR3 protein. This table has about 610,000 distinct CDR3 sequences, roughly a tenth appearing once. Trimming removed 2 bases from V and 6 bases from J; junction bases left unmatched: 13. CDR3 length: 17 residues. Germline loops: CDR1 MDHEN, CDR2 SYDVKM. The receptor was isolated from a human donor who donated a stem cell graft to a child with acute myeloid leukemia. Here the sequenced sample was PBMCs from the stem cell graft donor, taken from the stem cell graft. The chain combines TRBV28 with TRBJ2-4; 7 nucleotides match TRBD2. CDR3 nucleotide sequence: TGTGCCAGCAGTTTAAGTCCGTGGCGAGCGGGGACAAACATTCAGTACTTC. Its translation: CASSLSPWRAGTNIQYF. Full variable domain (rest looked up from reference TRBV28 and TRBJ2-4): DVKVTQSSRYLVKRTGEKVFLECVQDMDHENMFWYRQDPGLGLRLIYFSYDVKMKEKGDIPEGYSVSREKKERFSLILESASTNQTSMYLCASSLSPWRAGTNIQYFGAGTRLSVL.